This record concerns one T cell receptor beta chain sequence. The antigen it binds to is not known. Base qualities are missing; no much larger clone stands one base away. The CDR3 starts with the cysteine, ends with the phenylalanine, and has 16 residues. Left in the record is the CDR3 DNA by itself, 48 bases read in frame from the first base. CDR1 and CDR2 (SGHTA, FQGNSA) derive from the germline V gene. Compared with germline, V lacks 1 base and J lacks 6 bases; bases without a gene match: 5. Preparation of the library involved the immunoSEQ multiplex PCR assay. TCRdb carries this immuneACCESS record with in-frame sequences only. Its versions omit some clonotypes, under half of them owing to an unresolved V gene in the studies checked, with the rest unexplained. Here the sample has 9,200 or so clones; 75% occur a single time. The ten biggest clones cover 38% of the sample. Because repertoires were sampled repeatedly during chemoradiotherapy, clonal expansion in the tumor microenvironment could be followed.

The source of the sample is a study of chemoradiotherapy in HPV16-positive cancers (dated 2022 in TCRdb). Study-wide context: Functional T-cell assays on cells from two HPV16-positive patients defined candidate HPV-specific T-cell clones and common TCR motifs. The study asked whether T-cell immunity against the HPV oncoproteins E6 and E7 changes during chemoradiotherapy and whether it affects survival. Next, the candidate HPV-specific TCRs and motifs were followed in TCR repertoires from roughly 90 patients with HPV-related cancers. General study outcomes and caveats: Expansion of candidate HPV-specific clones and E7-related TCR motifs was observed in the tumor microenvironment during treatment, whereas no such expansion was observed for non-HPV-specific T cells. The survival association was reported for HPV16-positive patients, and the functional definition of HPV-specific T cells was derived from only a couple of HPV16-positive patients. Among HPV16-positive patients, expansion of HPV-responsive T cells during chemoradiotherapy was associated with better recurrence-free survival.

Rearrangement joined TRBV7-2 to TRBJ1-6, and 8 bases in between align with TRBD1. The source is a human donor with HPV-associated anogenital cancer. The material was tumor tissue, obtained from a patient who underwent chemoradiotherapy. For the CDR3, the sequence is CASSLGPGGFNSPLHF. The DNA sequence follows: TGTGCCAGCAGCTTAGGCCCAGGGGGCTTTAATTCACCCCTCCACTTT.